The clone carrying this TCR beta chain has only a few counts. Unique molecular identifiers were built into the TCRbeta library. TCRdb re-called the PCR reads with MiXCR, one entry per CDR3 protein. There are about 460,000 distinct CDR3 sequences in the sample; under 15% occur only once, and 5% to 6% lies in the top ten. The data originate from a study of T-cell reconstitution after alpha-beta-depleted transplantation in children. CDR1 DFQATT and CDR2 SNEGSKA come from the germline V gene (reference sequence). The V end lost 6 bases, the J end lost 4 bases, and 19 bases lay between the germline ends. CDR3 length: 14 amino acids.

The rearrangement uses TRBV20-1 and TRBJ2-7; D is perhaps TRBD1 or TRBD2 (6 bases each). This TCR derives from a human donor who donated a stem cell graft to a child with combined immunodeficiency. The input for sequencing was PBMCs from the stem cell graft donor, taken from the stem cell graft. The CDR3 is CSASPGRGRYEQYF. As DNA, the CDR3 is TGCAGTGCATCCCCGGGTAGGGGGAGGTACGAGCAGTACTTC.